This record looks at one T cell receptor (beta chain) sequence and its context. The antigen remains unidentified. These data originate in a study of OX40 agonist ivuxolimab in advanced cancers. Study context: Ivuxolimab, an agonist antibody against OX40 (CD134), was given to patients. Recorded diagnoses for dose-escalation patients were hepatocellular carcinoma, melanoma, renal cell or head and neck cancer. Earlier treatment with anti-PD-1, anti-PD-L1 or anti-CTLA-4 was permitted, and over 35% had received some. The study's findings and limits: The study did not work out the antigen specificity of the expanded peripheral T cells.

V was clipped by 5 bases and J by 0 bases; unmatched bases: 3. This CDR3 has 16 amino acids. CDR1 and CDR2 (germline): SEHNR, FQNEAQ (reference sequence). Data came from immunoSEQ multiplex PCR; TCRdb stores just in-frame clones and leaves some out. The sample lists fewer than 80,000 clones; 85% were seen once. This material consisted of CD4+ or CD8+ T cells sorted from blood, taken in a trial of the OX40 agonist ivuxolimab. The source is an adult with an advanced solid tumor such as melanoma, head and neck, liver or kidney cancer. The chain links TRBV7-9 to TRBJ2-2, with TRBD1 matching over 10 bases. In nucleotides, the CDR3 is TGTGCCAGCAGCCGACAGGGGGCGACGAACACCGGGGAGCTGTTTTTT. The encoded protein is CASSRQGATNTGELFF.